The subject of this entry is one T cell receptor beta chain. Its antigen is currently unknown. The data are from a study of beta chain features in type 1 diabetes. General study results and limits: Reads derived from cDNA could over-represent cells showing high TCR expression. The naive, central memory and Treg TCRB repertoires showed an apparent similarity that was greater among patients than among healthy donors. No resolution was reached here on whether HLA type influences TCRB rearrangement.

Roughly 100 mL of blood, on average, came from one heparinised draw per donor. The study reverse transcribed the entire isolated RNA, so it sequenced expressed TCRB transcripts. The table came from immunoSEQ multiplex PCR; TCRdb's copy has only in-frame clones and leaves some out. This sample has 70,000 to 95,000 clones; under 35% occur once, and the top ten carry 0.4% to 0.45%. Germline lookup yields CDR1 MNHEY and CDR2 SVGAGI. The CDR3 length is 14 residues. Deletions cut 6 bases from V and 9 bases from J, with 15 bases between. The rearrangement links TRBV6-5 to TRBJ1-6; D might be TRBD1 (5 bases). The receptor was isolated from a woman in her late teens or twenties in good health. Sequenced input: stem cell memory CD4+ T cells from blood. The CDR3 region is CASSRQSPSSPLHF. In DNA form, the CDR3 reads TGTGCCAGCAGCAGACAGTCCCCCTCTTCACCCCTCCACTTT.